These 22 T cell receptor beta chains were all obtained from the same sample, sequenced in a study of response to subunit inactivated influenza vaccine. Using its own MiXCR run on the RT-PCR reads, TCRdb lists one record per CDR3 protein. Here the sample spans fewer than 750,000 distinct CDR3 sequences, approximately 14% being singletons. The sequences come from PBMCs from blood, collected 11 to 12 days after vaccination. These receptor sequences come from a man in his fifties or sixties who received an inactivated influenza vaccine.

This clonotype has a handful of counts. The chain employs TRBV5-1 and TRBJ2-5; 9 positions match TRBD2. Germline lookup yields CDR1 SGHRS and CDR2 YFSETQ. The CDR3 length is 15 residues. The V gene end was trimmed by 5 bases and the J gene end by 1 base; junction bases not matched to a gene: 6. The CDR3 protein is CASRFSGGLQETQYF. CDR3 bases: TGCGCCAGCAGGTTTAGCGGGGGCCTCCAAGAGACCCAGTACTTC.

This clonotype was seen more than once but under ten times. The chain recombines TRBV3-1 with TRBJ2-7; possibly TRBD1 or TRBD2 for D (5 bases each). The CDR3 covers 13 residues. Germline CDR1 and CDR2: LGHDT and YNNKEL (reference sequence). Trimming cost V 4 bases and J 5 bases, with 12 bases left between them. Here the CDR3 reads CASSRDGRNEQYF. The CDR3, as DNA: TGTGCCAGCAGCCGGGACGGGCGAAACGAGCAGTACTTC.

This chain connects TRBV5-1 to TRBJ2-3; D is uncertain. V was pared by 0 bases and J by 2 bases, with 13 bases between. This CDR3 has 16 amino acids. Germline values: CDR1 SGHRS, CDR2 YFSETQ. CDR3 amino acids: CASSLGARLTTDTQYF. CDR3 nucleotides: TGCGCCAGCAGCTTGGGAGCGCGCCTTACCACAGATACGCAGTATTTT.

A few counts support this clonotype. The genes are TRBV20-1 and TRBJ2-2, with TRBD2 identical over 12 bases. The CDR3 runs 14 residues. J was trimmed by 4 bases and V by 5 bases; bases with no gene match: 2. Per germline, CDR1 DFQATT and CDR2 SNEGSKA (reference sequence). The CDR3 reads CSAGLAGSTGELFF. DNA of the CDR3: TGCAGTGCTGGACTAGCGGGGTCCACCGGGGAGCTGTTTTTT.

In its sample, this clonotype was seen a few times. J is TRBJ1-3 and V is TRBV5-1; D ambiguous. Germline lookup yields CDR1 SGHRS and CDR2 YFSETQ. V dropped 2 bases and J dropped 0 bases, with 9 bases sitting between them. The CDR3 runs to 15 residues. The CDR3 DNA reads as TGCGCCAGCAGCTTTGGACGGCCCTCTGGAAACACCATATATTTT. Protein product: CASSFGRPSGNTIYF.

V usage is TRBV28 and J usage is TRBJ2-3; 8 nucleotides align to TRBD1. With 4 bases clipped from V and 3 bases from J, the junction kept 18 bases outside the gene matches. CDR3 size: 19 residues. From germline, CDR1 is MDHEN and CDR2 SYDVKM. The DNA of the CDR3 is TGTGCCAGCAGTTCCGACCGGACAGGGAAGAGTGTCAGTACAGATACGCAGTATTTT. This translates into CASSSDRTGKSVSTDTQYF. The entire variable domain, with the rest obtained from reference TRBV28 and TRBJ2-3, is as follows: DVKVTQSSRYLVKRTGEKVFLECVQDMDHENMFWYRQDPGLGLRLIYFSYDVKMKEKGDIPEGYSVSREKKERFSLILESASTNQTSMYLCASSSDRTGKSVSTDTQYFGPGTRLTVL.

This chain uses TRBV4-1 with TRBJ2-7; tentative D call: TRBD2 (5 bases). There are 16 residues in the CDR3. Germline assignment: CDR1 MGHRA and CDR2 YSYEKL. V was clipped by 4 bases and J by 0 bases, with 16 bases between them. Here the CDR3 DNA reads TGCGCCAGCAGCCCCAGTGGAGGTACCCCCTCCTACGAGCAGTACTTC. This sequence encodes CASSPSGGTPSYEQYF.

This chain uses TRBV9 with TRBJ2-1; 8 positions match TRBD2. The CDR3 is 17 amino acids. Germline V gene data show CDR1 as SGDLS and CDR2 as YYNGEE. J gave up 7 bases and V 0 bases, and 12 bases lay outside the gene matches. CDR3 in amino acids: CASSVVASGPYRNEQFF. CDR3 DNA: TGTGCCAGCAGCGTAGTAGCTAGCGGGCCTTATAGGAATGAGCAGTTCTTC.

V gene TRBV6-2 or TRBV6-3 combines with J gene TRBJ1-5, with a tentative D call TRBD1 (6 bases). This CDR3 contains 15 residues. CDR1 MNHEY and CDR2 SVGEGT come from the germline V gene. V was trimmed by 6 bases and J by 7 bases, leaving 19 bases between them. In DNA form, the CDR3 reads TGTGCCAGCAGCCCACTTCCCTCAGGGGACCAGCCCCAGCATTTT. This sequence encodes CASSPLPSGDQPQHF.

In this sample, this clonotype turned up many times. The V call is TRBV3-1, the J call TRBJ2-1, with 12 bases fitting TRBD2. Germline lookup yields CDR1 LGHDT and CDR2 YNNKEL (reference sequence). Trimming took 1 base from V and 3 from J; bases not matched to a gene: 4. The CDR3 is 17 residues long. CDR3: CASSQGGGLAGYNEQFF. The CDR3, as DNA: TGTGCCAGCAGCCAAGGCGGGGGACTAGCGGGCTACAATGAGCAGTTCTTC.

The chain combines TRBV25-1 with TRBJ2-1; 8 positions match TRBD2. CDR1 and CDR2 (germline): MGHDK, SYGVNS. The CDR3 has 14 amino acids. Trimming cost V 3 bases and J 8 bases; bases outside gene matches: 6. CDR3 protein: CASSDSGGLDEQFF. As DNA, the CDR3 is TGTGCCAGCAGTGACAGCGGGGGCTTGGATGAGCAGTTCTTC. Combining the CDR3 with reference TRBV25-1 and TRBJ2-1 gives the whole variable domain EADIYQTPRYLVIGTGKKITLECSQTMGHDKMYWYQQDPGMELHLIHYSYGVNSTEKGDLSSESTVSRIRTEHFPLTLESARPSHTSQYLCASSDSGGLDEQFFGPGTRLTVL.

In its sample, this clonotype was seen a few times. The V call is TRBV12-3 or TRBV12-4, the J call TRBJ1-3, with D unclear. CDR3 length equals 14 residues. V lost 1 base, J lost 4 bases, and 8 bases lay in between. The CDR3 protein is CASSLGPGGNTIYF. CDR3 sequence (DNA): TGTGCCAGCAGTTTAGGACCGGGGGGAAACACCATATATTTT.

The chain is built from TRBV27 and TRBJ1-2; 7 nucleotides line up with TRBD1. Germline V gene sequence: CDR1 MNHEY, CDR2 SMNVEV (reference sequence). The CDR3 has 16 residues. The ends lost 4 bases at V and 8 bases at J; junction bases unmatched: 16. The CDR3 reads CASSSNLNRGSGGYTF. The CDR3 DNA is TGTGCCAGCAGTTCTAACCTAAACAGGGGCTCCGGGGGCTACACCTTC.

The gene calls are TRBV12-5 and TRBJ2-2; TRBD1 matches 8 bases. V lost 3 bases, J lost 1 base, and 4 bases stayed unmatched. CDR3 length: 16 residues. Germline values: CDR1 LGHNT, CDR2 FRNRAP. CDR3 DNA: TGTGCTAGTGGTTTCGTTGGACAGGGGAACACCGGGGAGCTGTTTTTT. Translation: CASGFVGQGNTGELFF.

This clonotype was picked up one time. This chain links TRBV2 with TRBJ2-1; D not certain. Per the germline V gene, CDR1 is SNHLY and CDR2 is FYNNEI. The CDR3 is 15 amino acids. The V gene lost 1 base and the J gene lost 3 bases, with 10 bases spanning the gap. Here the CDR3 DNA reads TGTGCCAGCAGTGAAGGCAGGCCCCACTACAATGAGCAGTTCTTC. Amino acids: CASSEGRPHYNEQFF.

The table lists this clonotype with a few counts. This chain connects TRBV6-6 to TRBJ2-7, with TRBD1 matching 7 bases. The CDR3 is 12 residues long. V lost 8 bases, J lost 2 bases, and 3 bases stayed unmatched. Germline CDR1 is MNHNY and CDR2 is SVGAGI (reference sequence). In nucleotides, the CDR3 is TGTGCCAGCGGTGGGACAGCCTACGAGCAGTACTTC. This translates into CASGGTAYEQYF.

This clonotype has just a few counts. Mismatch with germline at one junction end may stem from a read error. V usage is TRBV7-2 and J usage is TRBJ2-1; 7 nucleotides line up with TRBD1. CDR1 and CDR2 from the germline V gene are SGHTA and FQGNSA. The CDR3 loop spans 14 amino acids. CDR3: CASSLKRQGKGKIF. CDR3 DNA: TGTGCCAGCAGCCTAAAGAGACAGGGTAAGGGGAAGATCTTC.

The chain combines TRBV9 with TRBJ2-2; the D gene is possibly TRBD2 (5 bases). The CDR3 loop spans 15 amino acids. V lost 0 bases, J lost 6 bases, and 12 bases lay in between. CDR1 SGDLS and CDR2 YYNGEE come from the germline V gene. CDR3 nucleotide sequence: TGTGCCAGCAGCGTAGACGGGAAGGGCGCCGGGGAGCTGTTTTTT. This codes for CASSVDGKGAGELFF.

This clonotype came up many times. The chain links TRBV24-1 to TRBJ2-1; TRBD2 matches 10 bases. From germline, CDR1 is KGHDR and CDR2 SFDVKD. This CDR3 has 15 amino acids. Losses at the gene ends were 4 bases for V and 7 bases for J; bases not matched to a gene: 6. The CDR3 here is CATSDPLAGDNEQFF. Written as DNA, the CDR3 is TGTGCCACCAGTGACCCGCTAGCGGGAGATAATGAGCAGTTCTTC.

This sequence joins TRBV6-5 and TRBJ2-1, with D perhaps given as TRBD1 or TRBD2 (7 bases each). Germline-derived CDR1 and CDR2 are MNHEY and SVGAGI. The length of the CDR3 is 19 residues. V was trimmed by 0 bases and J by 9 bases, leaving 27 bases between them. CDR3 residues: CASSYSRQGGAGASTEQFF. The CDR3 region has the DNA TGTGCCAGCAGTTACTCCCGACAGGGAGGGGCGGGAGCCTCGACTGAGCAGTTCTTC.

There are a few counts of this clonotype. The chain carries TRBV6-1 and TRBJ2-1, with D hard to call. The CDR3 covers 13 residues. Germline CDR1 is MNHNS and CDR2 is SASEGT. V was shortened by 2 bases and J by 6 bases, with 8 bases between the two germline ends. The CDR3 is CASSEQAPNEQFF. The CDR3 nucleotides read TGTGCCAGCAGTGAACAGGCTCCCAATGAGCAGTTCTTC.

The chain has TRBV20-1 and TRBJ2-7; the match to TRBD2 covers 12 bases. CDR1 is DFQATT and CDR2 is SNEGSKA in the germline V gene (reference sequence). V shed 6 bases, J shed 3 bases, and the junction held 3 bases outside the gene matches. This CDR3 spans 13 amino acids. The CDR3 DNA sequence: TGCAGTGCGCGGACTAGCGGGATCTACGAGCAGTACTTC. It specifies CSARTSGIYEQYF.